This T cell receptor beta chain was documented in a study of blood T cell repertoires in COVID-19 (dated by TCRdb to the early 2020s). Study-wide context: Samples covering the acute and convalescent phases of COVID-19 were provided by collaborators in the United States, Italy and Spain. The repertoires were released in a freely available public database intended as a resource for research on the immune response to SARS-CoV-2. The samples were drawn from the first 160 participants of the ongoing ImmuneRACE study and from roughly 1,300 subjects provided by 6 global collaborators. The dataset comprised deeply sampled blood TCRbeta repertoires from subjects exposed to, actively infected with, or recovered from COVID-19. A de-identified subject ID, COVID-19 status, age in years and sex were almost always included in the sample metadata. The prospective study material was composed of cDNA or gDNA derived from T cells, B-cell-depleted T cells, or PBMCs. Where available, HLA class I and class II types were taken from metadata supplied by the sample provider and were not determined by assay-based typing. What the authors observed across the whole study: Clinical and demographic metadata were provided uncurated, with the amount varying by source and participant.

Concerning this clone: Its specific antigen is unknown. Base qualities are not provided; no much larger clone lies one nucleotide away.

In Seattle, one collaborating source enrolled patients while the infection was active and tracked those patients longitudinally over the course of disease. The collaborating institutions used their own protocols to collect whole blood in K2EDTA tubes. For TCRbeta analysis, collaborator samples were shipped as frozen whole blood, as isolated PBMCs, or as DNA extracted from either sample type. TCRbeta CDR3 regions were amplified from genomic DNA by means of the immunoSEQ Assay, a bias-controlled multiplex PCR. The authors processed their data as follows. Nucleated cell counts per sample were estimated from amplification of reference gene primers within the assay. To quantify the absolute abundance of each unique TCRbeta CDR3 rearrangement, sequence reads were collapsed and filtered. For each sample, productive Simpson clonality was calculated as the square root of Simpson's diversity index over productive rearrangements. Imported from immuneACCESS, the table was reduced by TCRdb to in-frame sequences with V and J called. These copies leave out some clones; in studies compared against another copy, an unresolved V gene accounts for under half, and the cause of the remainder is not known. The V and J calls and clone size come from that table; D and trimming were worked out from the DNA. The sample table shows around 300,000 clones, and less than 90% are seen once. The top ten hold over 10% of the sample.

From V the trimming removes 5 bases and from J it removes 12 bases, while the gene matches leave 9 bases of the junction unaccounted for. From cysteine to phenylalanine, the CDR3 is 14 amino acids long. Only the CDR3 portion is preserved as DNA: 42 bases, with reading frame beginning at the first base. CDR1 MNHEY and CDR2 SMNVEV were looked up in the germline V gene (reference sequence). Specimen: peripheral blood. The chain links TRBV27 with TRBJ1-6; 8 of the junction bases match TRBD1. This sequence originates from a woman aged 70-85 years with COVID-19, enrolled during active disease. This receptor carries the CDR3 CASSPGQGVGPLHF. The DNA sequence follows: TGTGCCAGCAGTCCTGGACAGGGCGTCGGACCCCTCCACTTT.